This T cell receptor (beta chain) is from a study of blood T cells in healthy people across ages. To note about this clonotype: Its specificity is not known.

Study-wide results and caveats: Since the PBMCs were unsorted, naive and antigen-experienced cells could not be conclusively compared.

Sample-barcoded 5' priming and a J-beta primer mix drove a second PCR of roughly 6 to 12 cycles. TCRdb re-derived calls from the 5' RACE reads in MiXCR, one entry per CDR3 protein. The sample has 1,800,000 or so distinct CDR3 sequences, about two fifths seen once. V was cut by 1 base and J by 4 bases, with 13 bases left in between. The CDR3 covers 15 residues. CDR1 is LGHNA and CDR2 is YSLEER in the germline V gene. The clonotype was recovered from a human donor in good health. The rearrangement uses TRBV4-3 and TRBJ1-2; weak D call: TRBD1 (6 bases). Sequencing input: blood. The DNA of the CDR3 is TGCGCCAGCAGCCAAGCCCACAGGGTAGGCTATGGCTACACCTTC. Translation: CASSQAHRVGYGYTF.